These 24 T cell receptor beta chains share one sample of origin, sequenced in a study of OX40 agonist ivuxolimab in advanced cancers. Produced via immunoSEQ multiplex PCR; TCRdb's table is partial and in-frame only. The sample lists roughly 25,000 clones, 78% occurring once. This sample comprised CD4+ or CD8+ T cells sorted from blood, obtained in a trial of the OX40 agonist ivuxolimab. The receptors were gathered from an adult with an advanced solid tumor such as melanoma, head and neck, liver or kidney cancer.

In its sample, this clone was seen once. The gene calls are TRBV6-1 and TRBJ2-7; D not resolved. Germline V gives CDR1 MNHNS, CDR2 SASEGT. V lost 5 bases to trimming and J lost 2 bases, with 10 bases between them. This CDR3 has 13 residues. Written as DNA, the CDR3 is TGTGCCAGCAGTCCTCCGCCCACCTACGAGCAGTACTTC. This encodes CASSPPPTYEQYF.

This chain joins TRBV5-8 and TRBJ2-5; D unclear. V was pared by 1 base and J by 5 bases, with 15 bases between. The CDR3 runs 15 residues. The germline gives CDR1 SGHTS, CDR2 YDEGEE. This CDR3 is CASSLTAARVETQYF. The CDR3 DNA reads TGTGCCAGCAGCTTGACGGCCGCCCGGGTGGAGACCCAGTACTTC.

This clone was counted once. The chain joins TRBV28 to TRBJ2-5, with TRBD1 identical over 8 bases. This CDR3 is built from 17 residues. Trimming took 5 bases from V and 4 from J; bases not matched to a gene: 15. Germline CDR1 and CDR2: MDHEN and SYDVKM. CDR3 loop: CASSATGEWGVRETQYF. The CDR3 DNA is TGTGCCAGCAGTGCGACAGGGGAGTGGGGAGTGCGAGAGACCCAGTACTTC. Filled out from reference TRBV28 and TRBJ2-5, the complete variable domain reads DVKVTQSSRYLVKRTGEKVFLECVQDMDHENMFWYRQDPGLGLRLIYFSYDVKMKEKGDIPEGYSVSREKKERFSLILESASTNQTSMYLCASSATGEWGVRETQYFGPGTRLLVL.

This chain joins TRBV18 and TRBJ2-1, with 7 nucleotides matching TRBD2. This CDR3 is built from 19 residues. V shed 1 base and J 1 base; nucleotides not matched to a gene: 13. Germline CDR1 is KGHSH and CDR2 is LQKENI. The CDR3 bases are TGTGCCAGCTCACCACGGGCTAGCGGCCTGGTGGGTTCCTACAATGAGCAGTTCTTC. It encodes CASSPRASGLVGSYNEQFF.

The J gene is TRBJ2-6, the V gene TRBV2, with 9 bases fitting TRBD1. Germline loops: CDR1 SNHLY, CDR2 FYNNEI. V lost 5 bases, J lost 1 base, and 6 bases stayed unmatched. This CDR3 spans 17 amino acids. The CDR3 DNA follows: TGTGCCAGCAGTCTTACAGGGGGCGCTTCTGGGGCCAACGTCCTGACTTTC. This gives the protein CASSLTGGASGANVLTF.

The rearrangement uses TRBV9 and TRBJ1-4; 8 nucleotides agree with TRBD1. This CDR3 has 13 amino acids. Trimming took 7 bases from V and 4 from J; bases not matched to a gene: 3. The germline V gene encodes CDR1 SGDLS and CDR2 YYNGEE. The CDR3 loop is CASDDRGNEKLFF. The CDR3 DNA follows: TGTGCCAGCGACGACAGGGGTAATGAAAAACTGTTTTTT.

The chain couples TRBV29-1 to TRBJ1-1; 10 bases match TRBD1. The CDR3 runs 13 residues. Germline V gives CDR1 SQVTM, CDR2 ANQGSEA. Germline trimming cut 6 bases from V and 5 bases from J; bases unmatched to any gene: 6. CDR3 bases: TGCAGCGTAAGTCGGGACAGGGGAACTGAAGCTTTCTTT. Amino acids: CSVSRDRGTEAFF.

The V call is TRBV7-8, the J call TRBJ1-1; 7 bases map to TRBD1. CDR1 and CDR2 from the germline V gene are SGHVS and FQNEAQ. V was clipped by 4 bases and J by 4 bases; unmatched bases: 15. CDR3 length: 17 residues. The CDR3 here is CASSSNRGSIGGTEAFF. DNA of the CDR3: TGTGCCAGCAGCTCCAACAGGGGCTCGATTGGTGGCACTGAAGCTTTCTTT.

The chain links TRBV30 to TRBJ2-1, with D unclear. The CDR3 is 11 residues long. Trimming took off 3 bases at V and 8 bases at J, with 8 bases between the two ends. Germline V gene lookup returns CDR1 GTSNPN and CDR2 SVGIG (reference sequence). CDR3 nucleotide sequence: TGTGCCTGGAGAATTGGGGATGAGCAGTTCTTC. Its translation is CAWRIGDEQFF.

This clone was found a few times. J is TRBJ1-5 and V is TRBV2; maybe TRBD1 (6 bases). This CDR3 comprises 16 residues. From germline, CDR1 is SNHLY and CDR2 FYNNEI. V lost 3 bases to trimming and J lost 0 bases, with 12 bases between them. Here the CDR3 DNA reads TGTGCCAGCAGTGATGGGGGCCCCTATAGCAATCAGCCCCAGCATTTT. Amino acid sequence: CASSDGGPYSNQPQHF.

This clone showed up just once. The V call is TRBV5-1, the J call TRBJ2-7; unclear D gene. The germline CDR1 and CDR2 sequences are SGHRS and YFSETQ. The CDR3 loop spans 14 amino acids. The V end lost 0 bases, the J end lost 5 bases, and 12 bases lay between the germline ends. The CDR3 region is CASSLDDVLNEQYF. The CDR3 nucleotides are TGCGCCAGCAGCTTGGATGACGTCCTGAACGAGCAGTACTTC.

This clone has more than one count but fewer than ten. V is TRBV7-2 and J is TRBJ1-4; TRBD1 matches at 11 bases. The V gene's germline CDR1 is SGHTA and CDR2 FQGNSA. Trimming took 0 bases from V and 7 from J; bases not matched to a gene: 7. The CDR3 spans 17 residues. The DNA for the CDR3 is TGTGCCAGCAGCTTAGCCGGGACAGGGGGGGAAAGTGAAAAACTGTTTTTT. It encodes CASSLAGTGGESEKLFF.

The rearrangement uses TRBV7-3 and TRBJ2-2, with TRBD1 identical over 8 bases. Looked up from germline, CDR1 is SGHTA and CDR2 is FQGTGA. CDR3 length equals 15 residues. With 5 bases clipped from V and 1 base from J, the junction kept 3 bases outside the gene matches. CDR3 sequence reads: CASSTGQGNTGELFF. CDR3 DNA: TGTGCCAGCAGCACCGGACAGGGGAACACCGGGGAGCTGTTTTTT.

Worth noting for this clone: In the same sample, other DNA sequences code for this CDR3. This chain uses TRBV5-1 with TRBJ2-2, with unresolved D. CDR1 SGHRS and CDR2 YFSETQ come from the germline V gene. This CDR3 contains 15 residues. V gave up 5 bases and J gave up 2 bases, with 13 bases separating them. CDR3 sequence (DNA): TGCGCCAGCAGTCTGGTGACACTAAACACCGGGGAGCTGTTTTTT. Translated: CASSLVTLNTGELFF.

This clone has a handful of counts. The CDR3 coding sequence is TGTGCCAGCAGCGTAGGTTGGACTAGTTTGTCGCGGCAGTATTTT. This gives the protein CASSVGWTSLSRQYF. The chain has TRBV9 and TRBJ2-3, with 7 bases aligning to TRBD2. Germline values: CDR1 SGDLS, CDR2 YYNGEE. V lost 0 bases and J lost 11; bases outside the gene matches: 12. The CDR3 spans 15 residues.

In its sample, this clone was seen once. The V gene is TRBV7-8, the J gene TRBJ2-3; 13 nucleotides line up with TRBD2. CDR1 and CDR2 (germline): SGHVS, FQNEAQ. The CDR3 has 18 residues. The V gene end was trimmed by 1 base and the J gene end by 3 bases; junction bases not matched to a gene: 7. The CDR3 nucleotides are TGTGCCAGCAGCTTAGGGACTAGCGGGAGTCCCGTGACAGATACGCAGTATTTT. Translation: CASSLGTSGSPVTDTQYF.

This CDR3 is CASSRTVREKLFF. As DNA, the CDR3 is TGTGCCAGTAGTCGGACAGTACGGGAAAAACTGTTTTTT. V and J are TRBV19 and TRBJ1-4; possibly TRBD1 for D (6 bases). V lost 5 bases, J lost 8 bases, and 12 bases lay in between. The CDR3 extends over 13 amino acids. CDR1 and CDR2 (germline): LNHDA, SQIVND (reference sequence).

The chain recombines TRBV6-1 with TRBJ2-7, with TRBD2 identical over 9 bases. This CDR3 contains 13 residues. Germline V CDR1 and CDR2: MNHNS, SASEGT. Unmatched junction bases numbered 7, after V lost 10 bases and J lost 3 bases. The CDR3 DNA reads as TGTGCCACCTTAGCGGGAGTAATCTACGAGCAGTACTTC. Translation: CATLAGVIYEQYF.

This clone has just a few counts. The genes are TRBV19 and TRBJ1-1; the D gene is possibly TRBD1 (6 bases). CDR3 length: 15 residues. The germline V gene has CDR1 LNHDA and CDR2 SQIVND (reference sequence). V was clipped by 4 bases and J by 4 bases, with 16 bases between them. This CDR3 is CASSNRGGFGTEAFF. In DNA form, the CDR3 reads TGTGCCAGTAGTAACAGAGGGGGGTTCGGCACTGAAGCTTTCTTT.

V is TRBV28 and J is TRBJ2-1; D not resolved. The V and J ends lost 6 bases and 0 bases respectively, with 12 bases between them. The germline V gene has CDR1 MDHEN and CDR2 SYDVKM. This CDR3 is 15 amino acids long. The CDR3 region has the DNA TGTGCCAGCAGCCCACCCGGTCTCTCCTACAATGAGCAGTTCTTC. This encodes CASSPPGLSYNEQFF.

The chain joins TRBV1 to TRBJ2-7; the D segment call TRBD1 is taken from the table without a DNA check. TRBV1 constitutes a pseudogene. The CDR3 runs to 21 residues. CDR3 residues: CTSSQATGPGQGPCSSYEQYF. CDR3 sequence (DNA): TGCACCAGCAGCCAAGCCACTGGACCGGGACAAGGGCCTTGTAGTTCCTACGAGCAGTACTTC.

The chain couples TRBV7-6 to TRBJ2-1; 7 bases match TRBD2. Germline V gene data show CDR1 as SGHVS and CDR2 as FNYEAQ. This CDR3 has 13 residues. The junction had 3 bases not matched to a gene; V was cut back by 1 base and J by 9 bases. This CDR3 is CASSLELASEQFF. For the CDR3, the DNA is TGTGCCAGCAGCTTAGAACTAGCGAGTGAGCAGTTCTTC.

The chain recombines TRBV11-3 with TRBJ2-1; 7 nucleotides align to TRBD2. CDR1 is SGHNT and CDR2 is YENEEA in the germline V gene. This CDR3 comprises 16 residues. Unmatched junction bases numbered 5, after V lost 3 bases and J lost 0 bases. The CDR3 DNA sequence: TGTGCCAGCAGCTTTCACGGGGGGAGCTCCTACAATGAGCAGTTCTTC. Its translation is CASSFHGGSSYNEQFF.

J is TRBJ2-4 and V is TRBV27, with 12 bases lining up with TRBD2. The CDR3 runs to 17 residues. V was pared by 5 bases and J by 4 bases, with 9 bases of the junction left unmatched. Germline V lookup: CDR1 MNHEY, CDR2 SMNVEV (reference sequence). The CDR3 reads CASSRGLAGPGKNIQYF. The DNA of the CDR3 is TGTGCCAGCAGTCGCGGACTAGCGGGGCCGGGGAAAAACATTCAGTACTTC.